These 2 T cell receptor beta chains originate from one sample sequenced in a study of cytomegalovirus exposure and HLA in healthy donors. Profiling relied on immunoSEQ multiplex PCR, and the TCRdb table lists in-frame clones only, not all of them. Of about 360,000 clones in the sample, roughly 85% were seen once. What was sequenced was PBMCs. Source of these receptors: a woman younger than 35 in good health and CMV-seronegative.

The V gene is TRBV2, the J gene TRBJ1-1, with D possibly TRBD1 on 5 matching bases. The CDR3 has 12 amino acids. Trimming took 9 bases from V and 2 from J, leaving 10 bases between them. Germline-derived CDR1 and CDR2 are SNHLY and FYNNEI. In nucleotides, the CDR3 is TGTGCCAGGCGACAGAGTAACACTGAAGCTTTCTTT. Translated: CARRQSNTEAFF. The variable domain in full, with the rest retrieved from reference TRBV2 and TRBJ1-1, is EPEVTQTPSHQVTQMGQEVILRCVPISNHLYFYWYRQILGQKVEFLVSFYNNEISEKSEIFDDQFSVERPDGSNFTLKIRSTKLEDSAMYFCARRQSNTEAFFGQGTRLTVV.

The chain combines TRBV7-2 with TRBJ2-7; 9 nucleotides line up with TRBD2. Unmatched junction bases numbered 14, after V lost 6 bases and J lost 5 bases. Germline CDR1 SGHTA, CDR2 FQGNSA. The CDR3 runs to 16 residues. CDR3 amino acids: CASSYYLAGPRDEQYF. The CDR3 bases are TGTGCCAGCAGTTACTACCTAGCGGGACCCCGGGACGAGCAGTACTTC.